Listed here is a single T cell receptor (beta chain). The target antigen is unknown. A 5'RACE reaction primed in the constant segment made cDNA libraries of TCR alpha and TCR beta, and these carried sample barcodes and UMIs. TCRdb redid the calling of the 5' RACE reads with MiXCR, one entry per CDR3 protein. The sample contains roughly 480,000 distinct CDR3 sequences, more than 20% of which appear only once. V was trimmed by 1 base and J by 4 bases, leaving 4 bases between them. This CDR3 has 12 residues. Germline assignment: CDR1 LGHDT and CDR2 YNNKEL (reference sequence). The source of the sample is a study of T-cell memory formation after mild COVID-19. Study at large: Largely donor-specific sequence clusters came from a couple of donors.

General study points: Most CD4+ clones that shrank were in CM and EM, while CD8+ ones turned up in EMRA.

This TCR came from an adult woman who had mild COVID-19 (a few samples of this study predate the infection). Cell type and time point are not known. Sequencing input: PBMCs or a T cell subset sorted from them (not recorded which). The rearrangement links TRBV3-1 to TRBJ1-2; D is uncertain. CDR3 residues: CASSQVSYGYTF. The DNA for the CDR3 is TGTGCCAGCAGCCAAGTCAGCTATGGCTACACCTTC.